These 28 T cell receptor beta chains came from one sample sequenced in a study of T-cell memory formation after mild COVID-19 (dated by TCRdb to the early 2020s). Library generation was performed with 5' RACE. Instrument on record: Illumina NovaSeq 6000. TCRdb cleaned the public reads at Q25 with fastp, built clones with MiXCR and kept in-frame beta chains. Rows matching on CDR3 protein sequence are summarized as one entry with the most common DNA and genes. Present in this sample are around 370,000 distinct CDR3 sequences, under 25% of which were seen just once. The top ten hold 12% of the sample. Sequencing was done on a sample of PBMCs or a T cell subset sorted from them (not recorded which). Receptors were obtained from an adult woman who had mild COVID-19 (a few samples of this study predate the infection). The sample titles of this study are shuffled in the database, so cell type and time point are left out; the donor was told from shared clones.

The chain combines TRBV2 with TRBJ2-7; a possible D gene is TRBD2 (5 bases). The CDR3 covers 13 residues. Per germline, CDR1 SNHLY and CDR2 FYNNEI. With 0 bases removed from V and 7 bases from J, the gap between germline ends came to 10 bases. Written as DNA, the CDR3 is TGTGCCAGCAGTGAAGCGCAGACGGGGGAGCAGTACTTC. Translated, it gives CASSEAQTGEQYF.

Many counts were recorded for this clonotype. The chain joins TRBV7-8 to TRBJ2-7; either TRBD1 or TRBD2 may fit D (5 bases each). The CDR3 has 15 residues. Trimming removed 0 bases from V and 3 bases from J, with 12 bases in between. Germline assignment: CDR1 SGHVS and CDR2 FQNEAQ. CDR3 in DNA: TGTGCCAGCAGCTTAGCGCCTGGGGACCTCTACGAGCAGTACTTC. Amino acids: CASSLAPGDLYEQYF. Combining the CDR3 with reference TRBV7-8 and TRBJ2-7 gives the whole variable domain GAGVSQSPRYKVAKRGQDVALRCDPISGHVSLFWYQQALGQGPEFLTYFQNEAQLDKSGLPSDRFFAERPEGSVSTLKIQRTQQEDSAVYLCASSLAPGDLYEQYFGPGTRLTVT.

The V and J genes are TRBV20-1 and TRBJ1-6; 8 nucleotides align to TRBD1. Germline V gene sequence: CDR1 DFQATT, CDR2 SNEGSKA (reference sequence). Trimming removed 4 bases from V and 5 bases from J; junction bases left unmatched: 4. The CDR3 length is 14 residues. The CDR3 is CSAIGQGNNSPLHF. In nucleotides, the CDR3 is TGCAGTGCTATTGGACAGGGAAATAATTCACCCCTCCACTTT.

Only a few counts were recorded for this clonotype. The CDR3 loop is CASSYRRSSYEQYF. CDR3 coding DNA: TGTGCCAGCAGTTACAGGAGGAGCTCCTACGAGCAGTACTTC. The V and J genes are TRBV6-5 and TRBJ2-7, with a possible D match to TRBD2 (5 bases). The germline V and J ends were trimmed by 2 bases and 0 bases, with 8 bases remaining between them. This CDR3 is 14 amino acids long. Germline loops: CDR1 MNHEY, CDR2 SVGAGI.

This chain joins TRBV30 and TRBJ2-7; D might be TRBD2 (6 bases). Trimming pared 0 bases from V and 3 bases from J, leaving 18 bases between. The CDR3 consists of 16 residues. Germline-derived CDR1 and CDR2 are GTSNPN and SVGIG (reference sequence). The CDR3 nucleotides are TGTGCCTGGAGTGTACCCCCGGGACTCCTATACTACGAGCAGTACTTC. Translation gives CAWSVPPGLLYYEQYF.

This clonotype was detected only a few times. The chain joins TRBV19 to TRBJ1-1; D might be TRBD1 (6 bases). With 2 bases removed from V and 4 bases from J, the gap between germline ends came to 14 bases. The CDR3 sequence is 15 residues long. The germline V gene has CDR1 LNHDA and CDR2 SQIVND (reference sequence). CDR3 amino acids: CASSIKRGRGTEAFF. Here the CDR3 DNA reads TGTGCCAGTAGTATAAAGAGGGGGAGGGGCACTGAAGCTTTCTTT.

This chain uses TRBV5-1 with TRBJ1-1; 8 nucleotides agree with TRBD1. CDR3 length equals 16 residues. The V gene's germline CDR1 is SGHRS and CDR2 YFSETQ. V gave up 4 bases and J gave up 3 bases; unmatched junction bases: 11. As DNA, the CDR3 is TGCGCCAGCAGCGTCGGACAGGGAGTCGGGTACACTGAAGCTTTCTTT. As protein: CASSVGQGVGYTEAFF.

The V and J genes are TRBV4-3 and TRBJ2-5; D is uncertain. The length of the CDR3 is 16 residues. Trimming removed 0 bases at V and 4 bases at J, with 15 bases between. Germline V gene data show CDR1 as LGHNA and CDR2 as YSLEER. The CDR3 region has the DNA TGCGCCAGCAGCCAAGATCGACTCATTAAGGGAGAGACCCAGTACTTC. It encodes CASSQDRLIKGETQYF.

This clonotype was counted a few times. The V gene is TRBV30, the J gene TRBJ1-3, with no clear D. This CDR3 has 15 residues. In germline, CDR1 is GTSNPN, CDR2 SVGIG (reference sequence). The V and J ends lost 3 bases and 0 bases respectively, with 12 bases between them. CDR3 in amino acids: CAWRTGSYSGNTIYF. The CDR3 DNA reads as TGTGCCTGGAGGACTGGGAGTTACTCTGGAAACACCATATATTTT.

The J gene is TRBJ2-7, the V gene TRBV3-1; D gene ambiguous. Trimming removed 2 bases from V and 7 bases from J, with 12 bases in between. CDR3 length: 13 amino acids. CDR1 is LGHDT and CDR2 is YNNKEL in the germline V gene (reference sequence). The DNA of the CDR3 is TGTGCCAGCAGCCAATTGGATAGCAGTGAGCAGTACTTC. It is translated as CASSQLDSSEQYF.

The chain carries TRBV4-1 and TRBJ1-2; 8 bases are shared with TRBD1. The V gene end was trimmed by 4 bases and the J gene end by 3 bases; junction bases not matched to a gene: 7. This CDR3 is 15 amino acids long. Per the germline V gene, CDR1 is MGHRA and CDR2 is YSYEKL. CDR3 residues: CASSPGQGEDYGYTF. The CDR3 nucleotides are TGCGCCAGCAGCCCTGGACAGGGAGAGGACTATGGCTACACCTTC.

The chain uses TRBV5-6 and TRBJ2-6; tentative D call: TRBD1 (7 bases). V lost 4 bases to trimming and J lost 1 base, with 18 bases between them. From germline, CDR1 is SGHDT and CDR2 YYEEEE. The CDR3 covers 18 residues. In DNA form, the CDR3 reads TGTGCCAGCAGCCCGGAGGGGGCCAGATTTTCTGGGGCCAACGTCCTGACTTTC. Encoded protein: CASSPEGARFSGANVLTF.

This clonotype turned up a few times. V gene TRBV5-1 combines with J gene TRBJ2-3; D not certain. V lost 5 bases and J 2 bases, leaving 6 bases between the germline ends. From germline, CDR1 is SGHRS and CDR2 YFSETQ. CDR3 length: 12 residues. CDR3 region: CASSSITDTQYF. Here the CDR3 DNA reads TGCGCCAGCAGTTCTATCACAGATACGCAGTATTTT.

This clonotype was counted only a few times. This chain joins TRBV29-1 and TRBJ1-2; a possible D gene is TRBD1 (6 bases). The V gene's germline CDR1 is SQVTM and CDR2 ANQGSEA. There are 13 residues in the CDR3. V dropped 6 bases and J dropped 5 bases, with 16 bases sitting between them. As DNA, the CDR3 is TGCAGCGTGGCAGGACAGTCCCAGTATGGCTACACCTTC. Its translation is CSVAGQSQYGYTF.

This clonotype was counted at least ten times. The genes are TRBV7-2 and TRBJ2-2; D is possibly TRBD2 (5 bases). The V end lost 4 bases, the J end lost 4 bases, and 10 bases lay between the germline ends. The CDR3 covers 14 residues. Germline V gene lookup returns CDR1 SGHTA and CDR2 FQGNSA. CDR3 in amino acids: CASSYGLGTGELFF. The CDR3 DNA reads TGTGCCAGCAGCTATGGACTCGGCACCGGGGAGCTGTTTTTT.

This clonotype was counted only a few times. The V and J genes are TRBV13 and TRBJ2-7; 13 bases line up with TRBD2. Trimming at V came to 4 bases and at J to 2 bases, leaving 8 bases not matched to a gene. The CDR3 runs to 17 residues. Germline V gene data show CDR1 as PRHDT and CDR2 as FYEKMQ (reference sequence). CDR3 in amino acids: CASSSAGTSGNPYEQYF. The CDR3 DNA reads TGTGCCAGCAGCTCAGCCGGGACTAGCGGGAATCCCTACGAGCAGTACTTC.

The chain recombines TRBV30 with TRBJ1-2, with D maybe TRBD1 (5 bases). CDR1 and CDR2 from the germline V gene are GTSNPN and SVGIG (reference sequence). Trimming took off 0 bases at V and 6 bases at J, with 17 bases between the two ends. CDR3 length: 15 residues. For the CDR3, the DNA is TGTGCCTGGAGTGTACGACTTATGGGGCTGGATGGCTACACCTTC. Amino acid sequence: CAWSVRLMGLDGYTF.

This clonotype was detected a few times. The V and J genes are TRBV4-1 and TRBJ2-3; D is ambiguous. The V end was cut by 0 bases, the J end by 0 bases, with 7 bases between. The CDR3 spans 15 residues. Germline CDR1 is MGHRA and CDR2 is YSYEKL. DNA of the CDR3: TGCGCCAGCAGCCAAGAGGATACTAGCACAGATACGCAGTATTTT. Amino acid sequence: CASSQEDTSTDTQYF.

Only a few counts were recorded for this clonotype. The chain links TRBV3-1 to TRBJ1-5; D possibly corresponds to TRBD1 (5 bases). The CDR3 has 15 amino acids. Looked up from germline, CDR1 is LGHDT and CDR2 is YNNKEL (reference sequence). Trimming shortened V by 3 bases and J by 4 bases, and 13 bases separated the two germline ends. The CDR3 DNA follows: TGTGCCAGCAGCCAGGGGGGAATTGGGAATCAGCCCCAGCATTTT. It specifies CASSQGGIGNQPQHF. Supplemented by reference TRBV3-1 and TRBJ1-5, the full variable domain reads DTAVSQTPKYLVTQMGNDKSIKCEQNLGHDTMYWYKQDSKKFLKIMFSYNNKELIINETVPNRFSPKSPDKAHLNLHINSLELGDSAVYFCASSQGGIGNQPQHFGDGTRLSIL.

This chain joins TRBV11-3 and TRBJ2-3; D ambiguous. Germline CDR1 is SGHNT and CDR2 is YENEEA. The V gene lost 5 bases and the J gene lost 6 bases, with 12 bases spanning the gap. CDR3 length: 13 residues. Here the CDR3 DNA reads TGTGCCAGCAGCCCCCGAGGTGGGGATACGCAGTATTTT. Protein: CASSPRGGDTQYF.

This clonotype was counted between two and nine times. The chain combines TRBV7-8 with TRBJ1-2, with D perhaps TRBD1 (5 bases). The CDR3 extends over 13 amino acids. The V gene's germline CDR1 is SGHVS and CDR2 FQNEAQ. V dropped 5 bases and J dropped 4 bases, with 11 bases sitting between them. The CDR3 sequence: CASSIGTVYGYTF. DNA of the CDR3: TGTGCCAGCAGCATCGGGACGGTCTATGGCTACACCTTC.

This clonotype was picked up a small number of times. The V and J genes are TRBV5-6 and TRBJ2-5; TRBD2 aligns across 13 bases. CDR3 length equals 14 residues. Looked up from germline, CDR1 is SGHDT and CDR2 is YYEEEE. V lost 3 bases, J lost 7 bases, and 3 bases stayed unmatched. The CDR3 is CASSSGLAGWTQYF. CDR3 coding DNA: TGTGCCAGCAGCTCGGGACTAGCGGGGTGGACCCAGTACTTC.

Only a few counts were recorded for this clonotype. The chain uses TRBV19 and TRBJ2-4; D is tentatively TRBD1 or TRBD2 (5 bases each). V lost 1 base and J lost 0, with 10 bases in between. Germline V CDR1 and CDR2: LNHDA, SQIVND (reference sequence). This CDR3 has 16 residues. As DNA, the CDR3 is TGTGCCAGTAGTATAGGTGGGACGATAGCCAAAAACATTCAGTACTTC. Protein product: CASSIGGTIAKNIQYF. The complete variable domain, with remaining parts taken from reference TRBV19 and TRBJ2-4, reads DGGITQSPKYLFRKEGQNVTLSCEQNLNHDAMYWYRQDPGQGLRLIYYSQIVNDFQKGDIAEGYSVSREKKESFPLTVTSAQKNPTAFYLCASSIGGTIAKNIQYFGAGTRLSVL.

This chain links TRBV15 with TRBJ2-1, with D possibly called TRBD1 or TRBD2 (6 bases each). This CDR3 is 14 amino acids long. Per germline, CDR1 LNHNV and CDR2 YYDKDF (reference sequence). Trimming stripped 1 base from V and 8 bases from J, with 12 bases between. The CDR3 sequence is CATSRGGALDEQFF. CDR3 nucleotides: TGTGCCACCAGCAGAGGGGGGGCTCTGGATGAGCAGTTCTTC.

This clonotype was observed a handful of times. The chain couples TRBV2 to TRBJ2-5, with 10 bases that match TRBD2. Germline CDR1 SNHLY, CDR2 FYNNEI. The CDR3 covers 13 residues. The V gene end was trimmed by 7 bases and the J gene end by 5 bases; junction bases not matched to a gene: 4. CDR3 in DNA: TGTGCCAGCAATCCGGGACTAGCGGAGACCCAGTACTTC. Translating it yields CASNPGLAETQYF.

This clonotype showed up just a few times. J is TRBJ2-5 and V is TRBV15; D is unclear. Per the germline V gene, CDR1 is LNHNV and CDR2 is YYDKDF (reference sequence). The V and J ends lost 0 bases and 4 bases respectively, with 9 bases between them. The CDR3 has 14 residues. The CDR3 region has the DNA TGTGCCACCAGCAGAGATCAAGGGTCAGAGACCCAGTACTTC. It encodes CATSRDQGSETQYF.

This clonotype was seen repeatedly, ten times or more. The rearrangement joins TRBV4-2 to TRBJ2-1; D is ambiguous. The CDR3 contains 13 residues. V gave up 0 bases and J gave up 8 bases, with 8 bases separating them. Germline-derived CDR1 and CDR2 are LGHNA and YNFKEQ. CDR3 protein: CASSQDLWDEQFF. DNA of the CDR3: TGTGCCAGCAGCCAAGACCTCTGGGATGAGCAGTTCTTC.

This clonotype has only a few counts. This chain links TRBV30 with TRBJ2-7, with TRBD2 as a possible D gene (5 bases). The CDR3 extends over 10 amino acids. In germline, CDR1 is GTSNPN, CDR2 SVGIG (reference sequence). V was clipped by 2 bases and J by 6 bases, with 5 bases between them. In DNA, the CDR3 is TGTGCCTGGAGTCGGGGCGAGCAGTACTTC. It specifies CAWSRGEQYF.